Below are 15 T cell receptor beta chains sequenced from a single sample in a study of graft-versus-host responses after intestinal transplantation. TCRdb's copy holds only in-frame clones and misses some; the assay was immunoSEQ multiplex PCR. This table has about 6,800 clones, about 89% appearing once. The starting material was PBMCs, obtained about 12 weeks after transplant. These receptors were collected from a human patient who received an intestinal transplant, so some T cells may come from the graft donor.

The V and J genes are TRBV28 and TRBJ1-5, with D maybe TRBD1 (6 bases). The CDR3 length is 13 residues. Germline lookup yields CDR1 MDHEN and CDR2 SYDVKM. V lost 6 bases to trimming and J lost 7 bases, with 13 bases between them. The CDR3 DNA sequence: TGTGCCAGCAGAAACTCCCAGGGGCAGCCCCAGCATTTT. It yields the protein CASRNSQGQPQHF.

The chain is built from TRBV7-8 and TRBJ2-5, with D possibly TRBD1 on 5 matching bases. The germline V gene encodes CDR1 SGHVS and CDR2 FQNEAQ. The CDR3 is made up of 16 amino acids. V was shortened by 2 bases and J by 5 bases, with 18 bases between the two germline ends. CDR3 sequence reads: CASSLPGSHLTETQYF. CDR3 nucleotides: TGTGCCAGCAGCTTACCAGGGTCTCACTTGACGGAGACCCAGTACTTC. The full variable domain, rest sourced from reference TRBV7-8 and TRBJ2-5, is GAGVSQSPRYKVAKRGQDVALRCDPISGHVSLFWYQQALGQGPEFLTYFQNEAQLDKSGLPSDRFFAERPEGSVSTLKIQRTQQEDSAVYLCASSLPGSHLTETQYFGPGTRLLVL.

The V call is TRBV7-9, the J call TRBJ1-1; possible D gene TRBD1, 5 bases. Trimming stripped 5 bases from V and 5 bases from J, with 15 bases between. CDR3 length: 14 amino acids. Germline V gene data show CDR1 as SEHNR and CDR2 as FQNEAQ (reference sequence). The chain's CDR3 is CASSRTARGTEAFF. Written as DNA, the CDR3 is TGTGCCAGCAGCCGTACCGCGAGGGGAACTGAAGCTTTCTTT. Drawing the rest from reference TRBV7-9 and TRBJ1-1, the complete variable domain is DTGVSQNPRHKITKRGQNVTFRCDPISEHNRLYWYRQTLGQGPEFLTYFQNEAQLEKSRLLSDRFSAERPKGSFSTLEIQRTEQGDSAMYLCASSRTARGTEAFFGQGTRLTVV.

The chain carries TRBV6-5 and TRBJ2-7; maybe TRBD1 (6 bases). In germline, CDR1 is MNHEY, CDR2 SVGAGI. Between the trimmed V and J ends, which lost 5 bases and 4 bases, there was a span of 12 bases. The CDR3 consists of 13 residues. The DNA for the CDR3 is TGTGCCAGCAGTGAGCTACAGGGTTACGAGCAGTACGTC. It encodes CASSELQGYEQYV.

The table lists this clone with a few counts. The chain links TRBV5-1 to TRBJ2-1; 9 bases are a match to TRBD1. Trimming took 3 bases from V and 5 from J; bases not matched to a gene: 0. CDR1 and CDR2 (germline): SGHRS, YFSETQ. The CDR3 sequence is 13 residues long. The CDR3 region has the DNA TGCGCCAGCAGCTGGACAGGGGACAATGAGCAGTTCTTC. Its protein is CASSWTGDNEQFF.

The chain is built from TRBV11-3 and TRBJ2-7; unclear D gene. The CDR3 length is 15 residues. V was cut by 5 bases and J by 3 bases, with 17 bases left in between. Germline CDR1 reads SGHNT; CDR2 reads YENEEA. CDR3 in DNA: TGTGCCAGCAGCCGTACGTACGCTATAGGCTACGAGCAGTACTTC. Protein product: CASSRTYAIGYEQYF. Using reference TRBV11-3 and TRBJ2-7 for the parts outside the CDR3, the full variable domain is EAGVVQSPRYKIIEKKQPVAFWCNPISGHNTLYWYLQNLGQGPELLIRYENEEAVDDSQLPKDRFSAERLKGVDSTLKIQPAELGDSAVYLCASSRTYAIGYEQYFGPGTRLTVT.

V gene TRBV6-1 combines with J gene TRBJ2-6; the match to TRBD1 covers 10 bases. The CDR3 has 16 amino acids. Trimming took 4 bases from V and 2 from J; bases not matched to a gene: 2. Germline V CDR1 and CDR2: MNHNS, SASEGT. CDR3 loop: CASSGQGATGANVLTF. CDR3 nucleotide sequence: TGTGCCAGCAGTGGACAGGGGGCAACTGGGGCCAACGTCCTGACTTTC.

The chain couples TRBV6-1 to TRBJ2-7; possibly TRBD2 for D (6 bases). This CDR3 contains 15 residues. The germline gives CDR1 MNHNS, CDR2 SASEGT. The V gene lost 6 bases and the J gene lost 5 bases, with 20 bases spanning the gap. CDR3 loop: CASSPQGTAVHEQYF. In DNA form, the CDR3 reads TGTGCCAGCAGCCCCCAAGGGACTGCGGTTCACGAGCAGTACTTC.

In its sample, this clone was seen once. The chain carries TRBV7-9 and TRBJ2-1; 12 bases align to TRBD2. J lost 6 bases, V lost 8 bases, and 5 bases had no gene match. Germline values: CDR1 SEHNR, CDR2 FQNEAQ (reference sequence). The CDR3 totals 14 residues. The CDR3 DNA is TGTGCCAGCGTCCTAGCGGGAGGGCCCAATGAGCAGTTCTTC. Translation: CASVLAGGPNEQFF.

This chain uses TRBV27 with TRBJ2-3, with D maybe TRBD2 (7 bases). This CDR3 has 13 residues. The germline V and J ends were trimmed by 6 bases and 3 bases, with 10 bases remaining between them. Germline values: CDR1 MNHEY, CDR2 SMNVEV (reference sequence). CDR3 DNA: TGTGCCAGCAGAGGGGGGGGAACAGATACGCAGTATTTT. Translated: CASRGGGTDTQYF.

In this sample, this clone turned up once. The chain joins TRBV27 to TRBJ2-7, with D possibly being TRBD2 (5 bases). V was pared by 2 bases and J by 5 bases, with 13 bases between. This CDR3 has 14 residues. Germline V gene sequence: CDR1 MNHEY, CDR2 SMNVEV (reference sequence). CDR3 sequence reads: CASSLSATGNEQYV. CDR3 sequence (DNA): TGTGCCAGCAGTTTAAGTGCGACGGGGAACGAGCAGTACGTC.

The genes are TRBV5-4 and TRBJ2-7, with TRBD1 identical over 7 bases. Trimming at V came to 3 bases and at J to 5 bases, leaving 5 bases not matched to a gene. The CDR3 has 13 residues. The germline gives CDR1 SGHNT, CDR2 YYREEE (reference sequence). CDR3 nucleotides: TGTGCCAGCAGCTCGGGACAGCGAAACGAGCAGTACTTC. Protein sequence: CASSSGQRNEQYF.

The gene calls are TRBV10-1 and TRBJ1-5; the D is unclear. V dropped 2 bases and J dropped 7 bases, with 12 bases sitting between them. The CDR3 runs 14 residues. Germline CDR1 reads WNHNN; CDR2 reads SYGVQD (reference sequence). The CDR3 sequence: CASSERTGRQPQHF. Written as DNA, the CDR3 is TGCGCCAGCAGTGAGAGAACGGGGAGGCAGCCCCAGCATTTT.

V usage is TRBV5-4 and J usage is TRBJ2-1; the match to TRBD2 covers 9 bases. After removal of 4 bases from V and 9 bases from J, the junction contained 8 bases not matched to a gene. CDR1 is SGHNT and CDR2 is YYREEE in the germline V gene (reference sequence). The CDR3 loop spans 14 amino acids. The chain's CDR3 is CASSPGTSPSEQFF. CDR3 DNA: TGTGCCAGCAGCCCCGGGACTAGCCCCAGTGAGCAGTTCTTC.

The chain recombines TRBV6-4 with TRBJ2-1, with 11 bases identical to TRBD2. J was trimmed by 5 bases and V by 2 bases; bases with no gene match: 2. This CDR3 has 15 residues. The V gene's germline CDR1 is MRHNA and CDR2 SNTAGT. For the CDR3, the DNA is TGTGCCAGCAGTGACGTAGCGGGGGGGCACAATGAGCAGTTCTTC. Encoded protein: CASSDVAGGHNEQFF.